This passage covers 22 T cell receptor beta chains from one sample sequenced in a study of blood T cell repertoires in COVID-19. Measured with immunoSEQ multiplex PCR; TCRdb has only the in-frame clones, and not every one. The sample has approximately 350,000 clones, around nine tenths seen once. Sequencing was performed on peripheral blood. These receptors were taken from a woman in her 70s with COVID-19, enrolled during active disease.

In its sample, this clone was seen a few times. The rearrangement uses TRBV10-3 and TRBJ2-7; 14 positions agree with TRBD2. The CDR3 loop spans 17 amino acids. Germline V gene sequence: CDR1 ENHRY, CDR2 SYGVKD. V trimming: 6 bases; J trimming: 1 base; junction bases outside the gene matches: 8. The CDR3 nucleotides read TGTGCCATCAGCGCCGGACTAGCGGGGGGATCTTCCTACGAGCAGTACTTC. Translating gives CAISAGLAGGSSYEQYF.

The CDR3 nucleotides are TGTGCCAGCAGTCGCCAGACGGGGGGTAAATTTGGCTACACCTTC. Translating it yields CASSRQTGGKFGYTF. The chain carries TRBV6-5 and TRBJ1-2, with TRBD1 as a possible D gene (5 bases). The CDR3 has 15 residues. Germline V CDR1 and CDR2: MNHEY, SVGAGI. Trimming stripped 5 bases from V and 7 bases from J, with 20 bases between.

The CDR3 nucleotides are TGTGCCAGCAGCCAAGATTGGGGCGCTGGGTCCGGCTACACCTTC. Protein product: CASSQDWGAGSGYTF. The chain couples TRBV3-1 (or the pseudogene TRBV3-2) to TRBJ1-2; TRBD1 might be the D (5 bases). Trimming stripped 0 bases from V and 8 bases from J, with 16 bases between. Germline V gene data show CDR1 as LGHDT and CDR2 as YNNKEL (reference sequence). The CDR3 spans 15 residues.

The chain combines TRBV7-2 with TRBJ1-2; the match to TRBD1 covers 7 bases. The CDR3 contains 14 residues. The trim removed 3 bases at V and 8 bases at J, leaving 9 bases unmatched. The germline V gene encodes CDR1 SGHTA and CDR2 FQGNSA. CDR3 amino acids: CASSFPPRGLGYTF. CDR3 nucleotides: TGTGCCAGCAGCTTTCCCCCCAGGGGGTTGGGCTACACCTTC.

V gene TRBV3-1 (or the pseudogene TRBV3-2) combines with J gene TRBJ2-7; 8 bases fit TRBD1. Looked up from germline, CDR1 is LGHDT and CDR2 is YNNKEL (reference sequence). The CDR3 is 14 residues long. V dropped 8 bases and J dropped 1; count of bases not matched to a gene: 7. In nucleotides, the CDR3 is TGTGCCAGCGGGATACAGGGGGAGTCCTACGAGCAGTACTTC. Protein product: CASGIQGESYEQYF.

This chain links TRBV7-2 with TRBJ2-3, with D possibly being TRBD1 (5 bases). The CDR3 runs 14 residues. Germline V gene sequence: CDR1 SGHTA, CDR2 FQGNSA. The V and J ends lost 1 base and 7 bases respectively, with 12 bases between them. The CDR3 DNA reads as TGTGCCAGCAGCTTAGACAGGACCACGAATACGCAGTATTTT. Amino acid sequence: CASSLDRTTNTQYF. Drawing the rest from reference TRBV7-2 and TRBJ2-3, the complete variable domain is GAGVSQSPSNKVTEKGKDVELRCDPISGHTALYWYRQSLGQGLEFLIYFQGNSAPDKSGLPSDRFSAERTGGSVSTLTIQRTQQEDSAVYLCASSLDRTTNTQYFGPGTRLTVL.

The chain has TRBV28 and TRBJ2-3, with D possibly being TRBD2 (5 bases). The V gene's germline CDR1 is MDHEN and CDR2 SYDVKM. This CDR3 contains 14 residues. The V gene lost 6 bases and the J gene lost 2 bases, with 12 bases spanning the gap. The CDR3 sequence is CASRTGLPTDTQYF. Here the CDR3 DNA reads TGTGCCAGCAGAACCGGACTGCCCACAGATACGCAGTATTTT.

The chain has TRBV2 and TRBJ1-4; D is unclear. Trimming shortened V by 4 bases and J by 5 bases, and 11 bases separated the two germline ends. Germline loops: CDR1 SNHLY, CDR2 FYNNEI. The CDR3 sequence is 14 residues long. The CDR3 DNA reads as TGTGCCAGCAGTGGCGGGCAGCTAAATGAAAAACTGTTTTTT. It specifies CASSGGQLNEKLFF.

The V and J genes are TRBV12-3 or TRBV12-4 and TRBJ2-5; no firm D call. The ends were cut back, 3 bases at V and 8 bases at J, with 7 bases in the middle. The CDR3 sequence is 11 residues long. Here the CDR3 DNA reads TGTGCCAGCAGTTTTTCGGGTACCCAGTACTTC. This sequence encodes CASSFSGTQYF.

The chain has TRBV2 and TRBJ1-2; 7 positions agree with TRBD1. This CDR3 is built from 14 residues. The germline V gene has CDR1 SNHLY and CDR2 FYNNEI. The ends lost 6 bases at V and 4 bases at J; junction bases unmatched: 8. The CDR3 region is CASRERQGSYGYTF. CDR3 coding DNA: TGTGCCAGCAGGGAAAGACAGGGAAGCTATGGCTACACCTTC.

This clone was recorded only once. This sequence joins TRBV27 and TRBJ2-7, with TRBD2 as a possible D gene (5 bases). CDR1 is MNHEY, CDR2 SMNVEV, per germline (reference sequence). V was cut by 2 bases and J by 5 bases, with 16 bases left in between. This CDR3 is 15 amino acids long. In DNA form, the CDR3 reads TGTGCCAGCAGTTTAACTAGGACCCCACCGAACGAGCAGTACTTC. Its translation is CASSLTRTPPNEQYF.

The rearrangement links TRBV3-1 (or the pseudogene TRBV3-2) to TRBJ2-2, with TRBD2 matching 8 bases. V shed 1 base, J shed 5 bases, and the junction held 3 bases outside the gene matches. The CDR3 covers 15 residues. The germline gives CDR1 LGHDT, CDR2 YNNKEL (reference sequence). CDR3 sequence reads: CASSQVAGYTGELFF. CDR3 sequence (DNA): TGTGCCAGCAGCCAAGTAGCGGGGTATACCGGGGAGCTGTTTTTT.

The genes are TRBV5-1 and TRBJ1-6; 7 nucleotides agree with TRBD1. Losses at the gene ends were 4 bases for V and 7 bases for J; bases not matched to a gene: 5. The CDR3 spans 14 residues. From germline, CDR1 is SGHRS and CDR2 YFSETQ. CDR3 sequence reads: CASSTTGLNSPLHF. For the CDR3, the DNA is TGCGCCAGCAGCACGACAGGGCTCAATTCACCCCTCCACTTT.

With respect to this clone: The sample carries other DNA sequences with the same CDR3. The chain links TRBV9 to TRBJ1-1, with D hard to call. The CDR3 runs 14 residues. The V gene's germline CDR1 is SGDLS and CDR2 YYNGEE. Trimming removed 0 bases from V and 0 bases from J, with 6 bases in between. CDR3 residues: CASSVGHLNTEAFF. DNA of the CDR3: TGTGCCAGCAGCGTAGGACACTTGAACACTGAAGCTTTCTTT. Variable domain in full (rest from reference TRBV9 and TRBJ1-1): DSGVTQTPKHLITATGQRVTLRCSPRSGDLSVYWYQQSLDQGLQFLIQYYNGEERAKGNILERFSAQQFPDLHSELNLSSLELGDSALYFCASSVGHLNTEAFFGQGTRLTVV.

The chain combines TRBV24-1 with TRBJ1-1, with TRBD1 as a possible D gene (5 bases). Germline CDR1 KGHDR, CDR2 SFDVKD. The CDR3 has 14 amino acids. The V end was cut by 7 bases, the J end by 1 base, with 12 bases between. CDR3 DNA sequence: TGTGCCACCAGCTTCGGGGGGAAGAACACTGAAGCTTTCTTT. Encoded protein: CATSFGGKNTEAFF.

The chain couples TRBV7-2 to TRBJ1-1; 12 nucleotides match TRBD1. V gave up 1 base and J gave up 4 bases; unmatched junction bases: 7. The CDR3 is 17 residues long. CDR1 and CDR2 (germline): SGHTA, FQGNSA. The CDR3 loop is CASSLGGQGAWVTEAFF. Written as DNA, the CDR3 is TGTGCCAGCAGCTTAGGGGGACAGGGGGCGTGGGTCACTGAAGCTTTCTTT.

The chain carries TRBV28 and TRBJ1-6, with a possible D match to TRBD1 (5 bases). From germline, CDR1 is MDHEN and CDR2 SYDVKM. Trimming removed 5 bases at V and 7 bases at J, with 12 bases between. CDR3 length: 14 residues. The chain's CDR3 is CASSQQVLNSPLHF. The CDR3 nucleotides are TGTGCCAGCAGTCAACAGGTTTTAAATTCACCCCTCCACTTT.

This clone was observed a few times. Here the CDR3 reads CASSTTVNSNQPQHF. The CDR3 DNA is TGTGCCAGCAGCACGACAGTTAATAGCAATCAGCCCCAGCATTTT. The J gene is TRBJ1-5, the V gene TRBV7-2, with a weak D call TRBD1 (5 bases). V lost 5 bases to trimming and J lost 0 bases, with 11 bases between them. The length of the CDR3 is 15 residues. The germline V gene encodes CDR1 SGHTA and CDR2 FQGNSA.

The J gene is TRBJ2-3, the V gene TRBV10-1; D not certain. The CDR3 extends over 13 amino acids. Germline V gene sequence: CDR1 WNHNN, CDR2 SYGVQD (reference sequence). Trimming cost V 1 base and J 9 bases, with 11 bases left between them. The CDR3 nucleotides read TGCGCCAGCAGTGAGTGGATAGTGGGCACGCAGTATTTT. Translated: CASSEWIVGTQYF.

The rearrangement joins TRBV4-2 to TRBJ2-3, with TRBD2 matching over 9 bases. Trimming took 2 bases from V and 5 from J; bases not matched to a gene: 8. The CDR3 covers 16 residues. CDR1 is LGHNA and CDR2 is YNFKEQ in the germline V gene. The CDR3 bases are TGTGCCAGCAGCCAACGTGCGGGGGGGGCTTTAGATACGCAGTATTTT. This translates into CASSQRAGGALDTQYF.

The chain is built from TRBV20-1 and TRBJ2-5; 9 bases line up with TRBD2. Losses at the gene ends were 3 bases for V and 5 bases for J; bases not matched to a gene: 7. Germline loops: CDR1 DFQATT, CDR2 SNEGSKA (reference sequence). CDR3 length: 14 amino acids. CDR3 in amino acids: CSASHSGGSETQYF. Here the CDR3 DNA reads TGCAGTGCTAGTCATAGCGGGGGATCTGAGACCCAGTACTTC.

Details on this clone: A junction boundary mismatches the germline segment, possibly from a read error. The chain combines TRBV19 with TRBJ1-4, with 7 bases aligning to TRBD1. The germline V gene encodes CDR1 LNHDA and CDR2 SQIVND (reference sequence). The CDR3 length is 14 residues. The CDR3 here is CASRLGTANEKLFF. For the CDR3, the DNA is TGTGCAAGTAGGCTGGGGACAGCTAATGAAAAACTGTTTTTT.